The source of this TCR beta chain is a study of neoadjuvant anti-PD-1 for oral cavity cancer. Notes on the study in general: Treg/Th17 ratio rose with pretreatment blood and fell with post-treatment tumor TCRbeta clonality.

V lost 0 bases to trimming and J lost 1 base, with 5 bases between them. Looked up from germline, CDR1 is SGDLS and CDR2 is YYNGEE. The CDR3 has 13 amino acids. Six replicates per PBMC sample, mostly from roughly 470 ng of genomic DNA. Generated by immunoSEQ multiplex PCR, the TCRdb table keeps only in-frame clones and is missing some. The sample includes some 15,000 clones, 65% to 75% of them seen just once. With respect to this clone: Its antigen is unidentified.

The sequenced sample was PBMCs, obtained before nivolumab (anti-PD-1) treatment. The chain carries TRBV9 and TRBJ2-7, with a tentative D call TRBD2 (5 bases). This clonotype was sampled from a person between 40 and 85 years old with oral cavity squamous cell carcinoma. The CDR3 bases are TGTGCCAGCAGCGTAGGCGGGTCCTACGAGCAGTACTTC. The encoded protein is CASSVGGSYEQYF.